A selection of T cell receptor beta chains follows, all from one sample in a study of T cells in Graves' hyperthyroidism and ophthalmopathy. TCRdb reanalysed the multiplex PCR reads using MiXCR and keeps one entry per CDR3 protein. The sample shows 470,000 or so distinct CDR3 sequences, around 21% of them seen only once. The specimen was blood. All receptors come from a young man with Graves' hyperthyroidism. The CDR3 runs from the conserved cysteine through the conserved F or W. The order of the fields is J gene, D gene, clone size, V gene, CDR3 DNA, CDR3 protein. D genes are given only for firm matches. Clone size appears in some rows only: once, few, many, or a class for an expanded clone.

TRBJ1-1	TRBD1	NA	TRBV5-1	TGCGCCAGCACCCCGGGACAGGGTATTTTGGACACTGAAGCTTTCTTT	CASTPGQGILDTEAFF
TRBJ2-5	TRBD2	many	TRBV12-3/TRBV12-4	TGTGCCAGCACTTCCTCCGTAGCGGGGGGGCAAGAGACCCAGTACTTC	CASTSSVAGGQETQYF
TRBJ1-5	NA	many	TRBV12-3/TRBV12-4	TGTGCCAGCAGTTACCAGGGCCAGCCCCAGCATTTT	CASSYQGQPQHF
TRBJ2-2	NA	many	TRBV6-5	TGTGCCAGCAGTTACGAGGGGACCACCGGGGAGCTGTTTTTT	CASSYEGTTGELFF
TRBJ2-5	TRBD2	many	TRBV6-5	TGTGCCAGCAGTTACTCTGGGACTAGCGGAGAGACCCAGTACTTC	CASSYSGTSGETQYF
TRBJ1-2	TRBD1	many	TRBV30	TGTGCCTGGGGTCGAGCTGACAGGGTAGTCGATGGCTACACCTTC	CAWGRADRVVDGYTF
TRBJ2-2	NA	NA	TRBV5-1	TGCGCCAGCAGCGGGAGACAGCTGAACACCGGGGAGCTGTTTTTT	CASSGRQLNTGELFF
TRBJ1-5	NA	many	TRBV27	TGTGCCAGCAAGTTAGGGGTAGATCAGCCCCAGCATTTT	CASKLGVDQPQHF
TRBJ2-7	NA	many	TRBV7-9	TGTGCCAGCAGCTTGGACACTCGAACCTACGAGCAGTACTTC	CASSLDTRTYEQYF
TRBJ2-7	TRBD1	many	TRBV28	TGTGCCAGCAGTTCTATCGGGACAGGGAGGCCCTACGAGCAGTACTTC	CASSSIGTGRPYEQYF
TRBJ1-5	NA	many	TRBV20-1	TGCAGTGCTAGAGACGTCGCAGGCTCTCAGCAGCCCCAGCATTTT	CSARDVAGSQQPQHF
TRBJ2-7	NA	many	TRBV19	TGTGCCAGTAGTATCGGGACGGACTCCTACGAGCAGTACTTC	CASSIGTDSYEQYF
TRBJ2-2	NA	NA	TRBV27	TGTGCCAGCAGTGTTGGGATCAACACCGGGGAGCTGTTTTTT	CASSVGINTGELFF
TRBJ1-1	TRBD1	NA	TRBV6-2/TRBV6-3	TGTGCCACCTCAACGACAGGGGTGGACACTGAAGCTTTCTTT	CATSTTGVDTEAFF
TRBJ2-7	NA	many	TRBV2	TGTGCCAGCAGTGGGGAGACAGCGCTAGGCTACGAGCAGTACTTC	CASSGETALGYEQYF
TRBJ1-5	TRBD1	many	TRBV27	TGTGCCAGCAGTTTTACCAGGACAGGGTTCCAGCATTTT	CASSFTRTGFQHF
TRBJ2-2	TRBD1	NA	TRBV4-1	TGCGCCAGCAGCCAAGGAGACAGGGGCACCGGGGAGCTGTTTTTT	CASSQGDRGTGELFF
TRBJ1-5	NA	NA	TRBV28	TGTGCCAGCAGTTTATCCGGACATAGCAATCAGCCCCAGCATTTT	CASSLSGHSNQPQHF
TRBJ2-7	NA	few	TRBV4-1	TGCGCCAGCAGCCAAACCCCGAAGGGTTACGAGCAGTACTTC	CASSQTPKGYEQYF
TRBJ1-1	TRBD1	few	TRBV10-3	TGTGCCATCAGTGGCCCTAAGGACAGGGGGGGAACCACTGAAGCTTTCTTT	CAISGPKDRGGTTEAFF
TRBJ2-7	NA	many	TRBV7-9	TGTGCCAGCAGCTTAGCACAGGGAACGAACCACGAGCAGTACTTC	CASSLAQGTNHEQYF
TRBJ1-1	TRBD1	many	TRBV6-1	TGTGCCAGCAAGTCAGGGGGTTACACTGAAGCTTTCTTT	CASKSGGYTEAFF
TRBJ2-2	TRBD2	NA	TRBV27	TGTGCCAGCAAAAAGACTAGCGGGGGTGCGAACACCGGGGAGCTGTTTTTT	CASKKTSGGANTGELFF
TRBJ2-5	TRBD2	many	TRBV4-1	TGCGCCAGCAGCCACGGGGAGGGTTGGAGCCAAGAGACCCAGTACTTC	CASSHGEGWSQETQYF
TRBJ1-1	TRBD1	few	TRBV4-1	TGCGCCAGCAGCCCGACAGGGCTTGAAGCTTTCTTT	CASSPTGLEAFF
TRBJ2-5	NA	many	TRBV20-1	TGCAGTGCTAGCGGGTCGCCCGTCAGCGAGACCCAGTACTTC	CSASGSPVSETQYF
TRBJ2-5	TRBD1	many	TRBV6-5	TGTGCCAGCTCCAACAGGGGGCAAGAGACCCAGTACTTC	CASSNRGQETQYF
TRBJ2-7	NA	many	TRBV7-9	TGTGCCAGCAGCTTAGGATCACCAGTAGCAGAGCAGTACTTC	CASSLGSPVAEQYF
TRBJ2-7	TRBD2	NA	TRBV6-1	TGTGCCAGCACCGGTGAAACCGGGAGGTACGAGCAGTACTTC	CASTGETGRYEQYF
TRBJ2-7	NA	few	TRBV28	TGTGCCAGCAGTTCCCATAGACTGAGCTCCTACGAGCAGTACTTC	CASSSHRLSSYEQYF
TRBJ2-7	NA	many	TRBV6-1	TGTGCCAGCAGTGAACTCCCGGGCAGGAGGGCCCGCGAGCAGTACTTC	CASSELPGRRAREQYF